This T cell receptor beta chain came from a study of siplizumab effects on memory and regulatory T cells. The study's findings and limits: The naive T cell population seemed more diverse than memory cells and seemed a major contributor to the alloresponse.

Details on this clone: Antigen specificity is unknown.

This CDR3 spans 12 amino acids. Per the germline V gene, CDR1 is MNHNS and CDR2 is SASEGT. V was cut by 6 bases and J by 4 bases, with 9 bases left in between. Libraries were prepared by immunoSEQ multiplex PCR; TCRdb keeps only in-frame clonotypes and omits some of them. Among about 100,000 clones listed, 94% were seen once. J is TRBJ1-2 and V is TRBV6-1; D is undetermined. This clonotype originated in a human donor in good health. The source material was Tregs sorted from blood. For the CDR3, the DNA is TGTGCCAGCAGGGGGAACTCCTATGGCTACACCTTC. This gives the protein CASRGNSYGYTF.